Sequencing of this T cell receptor beta chain was carried out in a study of T-cell memory formation after mild COVID-19. Study summary: For the most part, TCR clusters were specific to one donor. Study outcomes and limitations: Mainly CM and EM harbored the contracting CD4+ clones; mainly EMRA harbored the CD8+ ones. Whereas later expanders leaned CD4+, clones contracting day 15 to 85 showed a balanced CD4/CD8 makeup.

This CDR3 has 19 amino acids. V was clipped by 3 bases and J by 10 bases; unmatched bases: 21. This clonotype was recorded a few times. What it recognizes is unknown. From the 5' RACE reads, TCRdb called clonotypes with MiXCR, one entry per CDR3 protein. The sample has 120,000 or so distinct CDR3 sequences; 15% to 20% are singletons. The sequenced sample consisted of PBMCs or a T cell subset sorted from them (not recorded which). This clonotype was sampled from a man between 18 and 35 years old who had mild COVID-19 (a few samples of this study predate the infection). Cell type and time point are not known. The chain employs TRBV12-3 or TRBV12-4 and TRBJ2-1, with 10 bases fitting TRBD1. In nucleotides, the CDR3 is TGTGCCAGCAGTTTTCGTTCCTTGGGACAGGGGAAACTACGAGGGGAGCAGTTCTTC. Protein sequence: CASSFRSLGQGKLRGEQFF.